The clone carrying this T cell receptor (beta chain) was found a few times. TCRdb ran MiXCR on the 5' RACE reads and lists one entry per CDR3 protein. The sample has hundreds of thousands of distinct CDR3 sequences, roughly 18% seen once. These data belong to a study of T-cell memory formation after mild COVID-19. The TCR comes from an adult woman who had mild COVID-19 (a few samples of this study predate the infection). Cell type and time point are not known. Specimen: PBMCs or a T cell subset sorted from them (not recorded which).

Here the CDR3 reads CSVGGSVSYNEQFF. The DNA for the CDR3 is TGCAGCGTTGGCGGGAGTGTGTCCTACAATGAGCAGTTCTTC. The V gene is TRBV29-1, the J gene TRBJ2-1; 7 bases are shared with TRBD2. This CDR3 has 14 residues. From germline, CDR1 is SQVTM and CDR2 ANQGSEA. Trimming cost V 4 bases and J 1 base; bases outside gene matches: 4.